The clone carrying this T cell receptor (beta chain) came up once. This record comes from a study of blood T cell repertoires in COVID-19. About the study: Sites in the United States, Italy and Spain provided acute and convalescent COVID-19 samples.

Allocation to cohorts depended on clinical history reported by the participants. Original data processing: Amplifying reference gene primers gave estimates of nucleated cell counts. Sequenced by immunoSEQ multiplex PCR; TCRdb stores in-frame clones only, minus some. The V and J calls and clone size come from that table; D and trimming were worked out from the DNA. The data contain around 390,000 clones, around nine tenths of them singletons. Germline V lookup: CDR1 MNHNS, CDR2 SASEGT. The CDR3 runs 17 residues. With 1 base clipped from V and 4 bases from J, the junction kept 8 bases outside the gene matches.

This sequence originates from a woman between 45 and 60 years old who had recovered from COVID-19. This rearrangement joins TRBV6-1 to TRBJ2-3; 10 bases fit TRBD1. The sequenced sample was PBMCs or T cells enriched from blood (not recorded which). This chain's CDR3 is CASSEDIRDRGSDTQYF. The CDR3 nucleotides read TGTGCCAGCAGTGAAGATATTCGGGACAGGGGATCAGATACGCAGTATTTT.